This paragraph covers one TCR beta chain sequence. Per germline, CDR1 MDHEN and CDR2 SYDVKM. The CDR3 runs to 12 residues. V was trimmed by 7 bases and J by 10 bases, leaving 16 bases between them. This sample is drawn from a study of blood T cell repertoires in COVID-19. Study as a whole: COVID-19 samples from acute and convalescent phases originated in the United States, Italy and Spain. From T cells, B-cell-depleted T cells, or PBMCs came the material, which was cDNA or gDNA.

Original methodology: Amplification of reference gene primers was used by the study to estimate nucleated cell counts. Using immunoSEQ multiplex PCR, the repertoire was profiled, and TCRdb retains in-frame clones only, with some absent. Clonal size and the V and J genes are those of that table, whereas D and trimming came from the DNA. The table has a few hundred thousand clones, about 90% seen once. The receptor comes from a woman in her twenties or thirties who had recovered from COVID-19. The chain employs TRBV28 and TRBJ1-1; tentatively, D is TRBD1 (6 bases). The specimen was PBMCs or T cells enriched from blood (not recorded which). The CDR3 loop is CASNSGGLRAFF. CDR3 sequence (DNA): TGTGCCAGCAACTCGGGGGGGCTAAGAGCTTTCTTT.